Listed below are T cell receptor beta chains from one sample, sequenced in a study of T-cell memory formation after mild COVID-19. TCRdb re-derived calls from the 5' RACE reads in MiXCR, one entry per CDR3 protein. The repertoire holds 250,000 to 350,000 distinct CDR3 sequences, with about 16% as singletons. Sequences were obtained from PBMCs or a T cell subset sorted from them (not recorded which). These receptor sequences come from a man aged 18 to 29 who had mild COVID-19 (a few samples of this study predate the infection). Cell type and time point are not known. CDR3s include the opening cysteine and the closing phenylalanine or tryptophan. Fields, in order: D gene, clone size, V gene, J gene, CDR3 DNA, CDR3 protein. The D gene is left open where the match is weak. The size of a clone is reported for some rows only, either as once, few or many, or as a class for expanded clones.

.	.	TRBV6-5	TRBJ1-5	TGTGCCAGCAGTTACTCGGCAGGGGATCAGCCCCAGCATTTT	CASSYSAGDQPQHF
TRBD2	few	TRBV9	TRBJ2-5	TGTGCCAGCAGCGTAGAGTCGGGGGGAAAGACCCAGTACTTC	CASSVESGGKTQYF
.	many	TRBV20-1	TRBJ1-1	TGCAGGGGGGAGGATAACACTGAAGCTTTCTTT	CRGEDNTEAFF
TRBD1	few	TRBV13	TRBJ2-7	TGTGCCAGCAGCCGAAGGACAGGGTCGATGATATACGAGCAGTACTTC	CASSRRTGSMIYEQYF
.	few	TRBV5-1	TRBJ1-2	TGCGCCAGCAGCTCTTTGACAGCTAACTATGGCTACACCTTC	CASSSLTANYGYTF
.	few	TRBV6-6	TRBJ2-5	TGTGCCAGCAGGCGACCTAGCGTCCAAGAGACCCAGTACTTC	CASRRPSVQETQYF
TRBD2	many	TRBV20-1	TRBJ2-3	TGCAGTGCTCTGACTGGGCGCGGGGGGGCCGATACGCAGTATTTT	CSALTGRGGADTQYF
TRBD2	.	TRBV20-1	TRBJ2-3	TGCAGTGCTAGAGGCCAAGCGGGGGACACAGATACGCAGTATTTT	CSARGQAGDTDTQYF
.	.	TRBV5-1	TRBJ1-2	TGCGCCAGCAGCTTGGTAGTTGGGGACCTCTATGGCTACACCTTC	CASSLVVGDLYGYTF
TRBD1	.	TRBV7-6	TRBJ1-3	TGTGCCAGCAGCTTACCGGACAGGGCAAGCTCTGGAAACACCATATATTTT	CASSLPDRASSGNTIYF
TRBD2	many	TRBV4-1	TRBJ2-3	TGCGCCAGCAGCCGAGGGACTAGCGGGGGGCCAGATACGCAGTATTTT	CASSRGTSGGPDTQYF
TRBD1	few	TRBV7-3	TRBJ1-1	TGTGCCAGCAGCTCGACAGGGGTCACTGAAGCTTTCTTT	CASSSTGVTEAFF
.	.	TRBV29-1	TRBJ1-2	TGCAGCGTTGAGCGGCAGGTGGGGGGCTACACCTTC	CSVERQVGGYTF
.	.	TRBV27	TRBJ2-3	TGTGCCAGCAGTTTAGGGGTCGGGGAATGGGGCACAGATACGCAGTATTTT	CASSLGVGEWGTDTQYF
.	.	TRBV2	TRBJ2-1	TGTGCCAGCAGTGAGCGGGCAGGAGTCTACAATGAGCAGTTCTTC	CASSERAGVYNEQFF
.	many	TRBV10-3	TRBJ2-4	TGTGCCATCAGGGGGGCGGCTTCGGACATTCAGTACTTC	CAIRGAASDIQYF
TRBD1	.	TRBV6-1	TRBJ2-1	TGTGCCAGCAGTGACAGGGGGCTAAAACGGCAGTTCTTC	CASSDRGLKRQFF
TRBD1	few	TRBV12-3/TRBV12-4	TRBJ2-4	TGTGCCAGCAGTTTAGTCCAGGGGGCACTAAACATTCAGTACTTC	CASSLVQGALNIQYF
TRBD1	.	TRBV20-1	TRBJ1-2	TGCAGTGCTAGAGCCGGGACAGGGTGGTTGTCCTATGGCTACACCTTC	CSARAGTGWLSYGYTF
.	few	TRBV4-1	TRBJ1-5	TGCGCCAGCAGCCGAGGGGGATGGAGCAATCAGCCCCAGCATTTT	CASSRGGWSNQPQHF
.	many	TRBV6-5	TRBJ2-5	TGTGCCAGCAGTCAACCTGGACGGGACGGGGCAGAGACCCAGTACTTC	CASSQPGRDGAETQYF
TRBD1	few	TRBV7-6	TRBJ1-5	TGTGCCAGCAGCTTAACGGGACAGGGTTCAGGGCAGCCCCAGCATTTT	CASSLTGQGSGQPQHF
TRBD1	.	TRBV6-2/TRBV6-3	TRBJ2-7	TGTGCCAGCAGTTACGAGGGGGCCGGGGACGAGCAGTACTTC	CASSYEGAGDEQYF
TRBD1	few	TRBV2	TRBJ1-2	TGTGCCAGCAGCGCTCGGACAGGGATTTCTGTGGGGTATGGCTACACCTTC	CASSARTGISVGYGYTF
.	.	TRBV28	TRBJ1-1	TGTGCCAGCAGTTTATCTGACGGGAACACTGAAGCTTTCTTT	CASSLSDGNTEAFF
.	.	TRBV12-3/TRBV12-4	TRBJ1-1	TGTGCCAGCAGTAACAGGGATAGGGCTGAAGCTTTCTTT	CASSNRDRAEAFF
TRBD2	few	TRBV7-3	TRBJ2-1	TGTGCCAGCAGCTCCTCACTAGCGGGGGGAGCCTGGCAGTTCTTC	CASSSSLAGGAWQFF
.	few	TRBV12-3/TRBV12-4	TRBJ2-6	TGTGCCAGCAGACTTGTCTCTGGGGCCAACGTCCTGACTTTC	CASRLVSGANVLTF
.	few	TRBV6-2/TRBV6-3	TRBJ1-2	TGTGCCAGCCGTCGGGACGGACTTAACTATGGCTACACCTTC	CASRRDGLNYGYTF
TRBD2	few	TRBV5-1	TRBJ2-3	TGCGCCAGCAGCTTGGTAGCGGGGGCATCAGATACGCAGTATTTT	CASSLVAGASDTQYF
.	.	TRBV12-3/TRBV12-4	TRBJ2-2	TGTGCCAGCAGTTTCGGAAGAACCGGGGAGCTGTTTTTT	CASSFGRTGELFF
TRBD1	few	TRBV7-3	TRBJ1-1	TGTGCCAGCAGCGGGCCCCCCAGGGGGGTGAACACTGAAGCTTTCTTT	CASSGPPRGVNTEAFF
.	.	TRBV6-4	TRBJ2-2	TGTGCCAGCAGTGAGAAGGGAGGTGGCGGGGAGCTGTTTTTT	CASSEKGGGGELFF
TRBD2	.	TRBV27	TRBJ2-3	TGTGCCAGCAGTTTACCAGCGGGGGGCAGGGGTACAGATACGCAGTATTTT	CASSLPAGGRGTDTQYF
.	.	TRBV6-5	TRBJ2-5	TGTGCCAGCAGGCGGACTGAATGGGTGGGAGAGACCCAGTACTTC	CASRRTEWVGETQYF
.	few	TRBV10-2	TRBJ2-1	TGCGCCAGCAGAGTCCGACTAGAGTTCGTCTTCGATGAGCAGTTCTTC	CASRVRLEFVFDEQFF
TRBD1	.	TRBV4-1	TRBJ1-5	TGCGCCAGCAGCCAAGAATCAGGGGGCGGACAGCCCCAGCATTTT	CASSQESGGGQPQHF
TRBD1	many	TRBV30	TRBJ2-4	TGTGCCTGGAGTGCAGGGGGCAGGGACATTCAGTACTTC	CAWSAGGRDIQYF
TRBD1	few	TRBV7-9	TRBJ1-1	TGTGCCAGCAGCCCCTCCCAGGGGGCTAGAACTGAAGCTTTCTTT	CASSPSQGARTEAFF
.	.	TRBV7-3	TRBJ2-6	TGTGCCAGCAGCCCCCCGGGATCCTCTGGGGCCAACGTCCTGACTTTC	CASSPPGSSGANVLTF
.	many	TRBV5-5	TRBJ1-6	TGTGCCAGCAGCTTAGGACAGTATTCACCCCTCCACTTT	CASSLGQYSPLHF
.	.	TRBV4-3	TRBJ2-3	TGCGCCAGCAGCCAAGACACAGGTTACACAGATACGCAGTATTTT	CASSQDTGYTDTQYF
TRBD1	few	TRBV20-1	TRBJ2-4	TGCAGTGCTAGGGACAGGGGGGCGGGAAACATTCAGTACTTC	CSARDRGAGNIQYF
TRBD1	many	TRBV18	TRBJ2-7	TGTGCCAGCTCACCCCCTGGGACAGGGGCCCTCTACGAGCAGTACTTC	CASSPPGTGALYEQYF
.	few	TRBV11-2	TRBJ2-3	TGTGCCAGCAGCATAGGACGGTCCACAGATACGCAGTATTTT	CASSIGRSTDTQYF
.	.	TRBV20-1	TRBJ1-5	TGCAGTGCTAGAGGCGTAGCCATGGGGCCCCAGCATTTT	CSARGVAMGPQHF
TRBD2	many	TRBV5-1	TRBJ2-1	TGCGCCAGCAGCTTGAGTAGCGGGGGTAGAGATGAGCAGTTCTTC	CASSLSSGGRDEQFF
TRBD1	.	TRBV6-2/TRBV6-3	TRBJ2-1	TGTGCCAGCAGTCGGCCGACAGGGAATGAGCAGTTCTTC	CASSRPTGNEQFF
.	many	TRBV11-2	TRBJ2-5	TGTGCCAGCATTCAAGGGGCTGGGGCCCAGTACTTC	CASIQGAGAQYF
.	few	TRBV9	TRBJ1-3	TGTGCCAGCAGCCCGGGTGGCACTAGTGGAAACACCATATATTTT	CASSPGGTSGNTIYF
.	few	TRBV27	TRBJ1-2	TGTGCCAGCAGTTTAGGGTGGGGGAGGAACTATGGCTACACCTTC	CASSLGWGRNYGYTF
TRBD1	many	TRBV7-2	TRBJ1-6	TGTGCCAGCAGCCTGGTTGGGACAGGACTACCCCTCCACTTT	CASSLVGTGLPLHF
.	.	TRBV5-1	TRBJ2-3	TGCGCCAGCAGCTTGGCAGTTAGCAATTCCCCCCGGGATACGCAGTATTTT	CASSLAVSNSPRDTQYF
TRBD2	many	TRBV11-2	TRBJ2-1	TGTGCCATCTCGGGGGGGACCTCCTACAATGAGCAGTTCTTC	CAISGGTSYNEQFF
TRBD2	once	TRBV4-2	TRBJ2-1	TGTGCCAGCAGCCAAGAGGCCGGGGGGGGCCTAAATGAGCAGTTCTTC	CASSQEAGGGLNEQFF
TRBD1	.	TRBV7-3	TRBJ2-1	TGTGCCAGCAGCATAAATCCCGGGACAGGGATATATGAGCAGTTCTTC	CASSINPGTGIYEQFF
TRBD2	.	TRBV6-1	TRBJ2-1	TGTGCCAGCAGTGTATATAGCGGGGGGGAATCCTACAATGAGCAGTTCTTC	CASSVYSGGESYNEQFF